The 27 T cell receptor beta chains below come from one sample, sequenced in a study of sequential checkpoint blockade in melanoma. Noted treatment: randomized to nivolumab then ipilimumab (arm A) or the reverse (arm B). Some clones are missing from TCRdb's copy, which holds only in-frame ones; the method was immunoSEQ multiplex PCR. The sample yields roughly 4,700 clones, approximately 35% seen once. Sample: tumor tissue (inferred from file names), taken from a patient given nivolumab and ipilimumab in sequence. All receptors come from a human donor with melanoma.

This clone occurred once. The chain has TRBV19 and TRBJ1-2; D not resolved. The V gene's germline CDR1 is LNHDA and CDR2 SQIVND (reference sequence). V lost 2 bases to trimming and J lost 6 bases, with 16 bases between them. The CDR3 spans 15 residues. CDR3 DNA: TGTGCCAGTAGTATATGGCCGGTTAGAGGAAATGGCTACACCTTC. This codes for CASSIWPVRGNGYTF. The whole variable domain, filled in from reference TRBV19 and TRBJ1-2, reads DGGITQSPKYLFRKEGQNVTLSCEQNLNHDAMYWYRQDPGQGLRLIYYSQIVNDFQKGDIAEGYSVSREKKESFPLTVTSAQKNPTAFYLCASSIWPVRGNGYTFGSGTRLTVV.

The chain recombines TRBV15 with TRBJ1-5; 9 bases agree with TRBD1. Germline-derived CDR1 and CDR2 are LNHNV and YYDKDF (reference sequence). The V gene end was trimmed by 3 bases and the J gene end by 2 bases; junction bases not matched to a gene: 8. The CDR3 covers 17 residues. This chain's CDR3 is CATSSTGTGPRNQPQHF. The CDR3 DNA reads as TGTGCCACCAGCAGCACCGGGACAGGGCCCCGCAATCAGCCCCAGCATTTT.

The rearrangement uses TRBV19 and TRBJ1-4; 7 positions match TRBD1. Germline CDR1 LNHDA, CDR2 SQIVND (reference sequence). The ends lost 6 bases at V and 1 base at J; junction bases unmatched: 5. CDR3 length: 15 residues. CDR3 protein: CASRNRQGTNEKLFF. Here the CDR3 DNA reads TGTGCCAGTAGAAATCGACAGGGAACTAATGAAAAACTGTTTTTT.

The chain couples TRBV6-8 to TRBJ1-6; 7 positions agree with TRBD1. CDR3 length equals 16 residues. The V segment lost 4 bases and the J segment 10 bases; nucleotides outside the gene matches: 13. Germline CDR1 reads MNHGY; CDR2 reads SAAAGT. In DNA form, the CDR3 reads TGTGCCAGCAGTTTAACAGGGGAAGGAACGGGCTCACCCCTCCACTTT. Translation: CASSLTGEGTGSPLHF.

By sample fraction, this clone is medium-sized. The chain joins TRBV11-3 to TRBJ1-1, with 7 bases that match TRBD1. With V trimmed by 1 base and J by 1 base, 3 bases remained unmatched. The CDR3 runs to 15 residues. Germline values: CDR1 SGHNT, CDR2 YENEEA. The CDR3 reads CASSLVGTANTEAFF. The CDR3 nucleotides are TGTGCCAGCAGCTTAGTGGGGACAGCGAACACTGAAGCTTTCTTT. The full variable domain, with the rest looked up from reference TRBV11-3 and TRBJ1-1, is EAGVVQSPRYKIIEKKQPVAFWCNPISGHNTLYWYLQNLGQGPELLIRYENEEAVDDSQLPKDRFSAERLKGVDSTLKIQPAELGDSAVYLCASSLVGTANTEAFFGQGTRLTVV.

The rearrangement links TRBV18 to TRBJ2-7; unclear D gene. The V and J ends lost 6 bases and 4 bases respectively, with 13 bases between them. Per the germline V gene, CDR1 is KGHSH and CDR2 is LQKENI. This CDR3 has 13 amino acids. In nucleotides, the CDR3 is TGTGCCAGCTCCCCGGAACAGAAATACGAGCAGTACTTC. Protein product: CASSPEQKYEQYF.

This clone was counted at least ten times. The chain uses TRBV5-8 and TRBJ2-1; a possible D gene is TRBD1 (6 bases). Trimming left V 4 bases short and J 5 bases short, with 13 bases between. This CDR3 spans 14 amino acids. Germline V lookup: CDR1 SGHTS, CDR2 YDEGEE. This CDR3 is CASSPQGKNNEQFF. In DNA, the CDR3 is TGTGCCAGCAGCCCACAGGGAAAAAACAATGAGCAGTTCTTC.

This clone was picked up a small number of times. The gene calls are TRBV6-8 and TRBJ1-6; no clear D gene. The CDR3 consists of 14 residues. The V gene's germline CDR1 is MNHGY and CDR2 SAAAGT. Trimming took 6 bases from V and 11 from J, leaving 17 bases between them. Here the CDR3 DNA reads TGTGCCAGCAGCACCACCTGGGCTGCGACACCCCTCCACTTT. This sequence encodes CASSTTWAATPLHF.

In its sample, this clone is large. V is TRBV19 and J is TRBJ2-1; D uncertain. Germline CDR1 reads LNHDA; CDR2 reads SQIVND (reference sequence). There are 14 residues in the CDR3. Trimming pared 5 bases from V and 0 bases from J, leaving 8 bases between. In DNA form, the CDR3 reads TGTGCCAGTAGTCTACAATACTCCTACAATGAGCAGTTCTTC. Protein product: CASSLQYSYNEQFF.

V is TRBV15 and J is TRBJ1-1; the match to TRBD1 covers 8 bases. With 5 bases clipped from V and 0 bases from J, the junction kept 2 bases outside the gene matches. Germline CDR1 and CDR2: LNHNV and YYDKDF (reference sequence). This CDR3 is built from 14 residues. The CDR3 is CATSRDRMNTEAFF. CDR3 in DNA: TGTGCCACCAGCCGGGACAGGATGAACACTGAAGCTTTCTTT.

The chain employs TRBV6-8 and TRBJ2-7; 9 bases agree with TRBD1. The CDR3 sequence is 15 residues long. V was clipped by 0 bases and J by 3 bases; unmatched bases: 3. From germline, CDR1 is MNHGY and CDR2 SAAAGT. The CDR3 sequence: CASSYSGQGDYEQYF. The CDR3 bases are TGTGCCAGCAGTTACTCGGGACAGGGAGACTACGAGCAGTACTTC.

This clone has only a few counts. V gene TRBV11-3 combines with J gene TRBJ2-3, with 10 bases that match TRBD1. Germline loops: CDR1 SGHNT, CDR2 YENEEA. The CDR3 runs 14 residues. Trimming removed 4 bases from V and 4 bases from J; junction bases left unmatched: 2. CDR3 amino acids: CASSWGQGPDTQYF. The DNA for the CDR3 is TGTGCCAGCAGCTGGGGACAGGGGCCAGATACGCAGTATTTT.

This clone has only a few counts. V usage is TRBV19 and J usage is TRBJ1-2, with D perhaps matching TRBD1 (5 bases). V lost 4 bases to trimming and J lost 5 bases, with 29 bases between them. Germline-derived CDR1 and CDR2 are LNHDA and SQIVND (reference sequence). The CDR3 is made up of 19 amino acids. CDR3 coding DNA: TGTGCCAGTAGTAAAACCTTCCGGGACGGTGCGAAAGGAGAGTATGGCTACACCTTC. Translating it yields CASSKTFRDGAKGEYGYTF.

The V and J genes are TRBV5-1 and TRBJ2-1, with TRBD2 matching 8 bases. The CDR3 consists of 17 residues. Losses at the gene ends were 1 base for V and 4 bases for J; bases not matched to a gene: 10. Germline CDR1 reads SGHRS; CDR2 reads YFSETQ. Written as DNA, the CDR3 is TGCGCCAGCAGCTTGCCCCCTTCCGGGGGGGAGTACAATGAGCAGTTCTTC. Translation gives CASSLPPSGGEYNEQFF.

V is TRBV19 and J is TRBJ1-5, with D hard to call. Trimming took 11 bases from V and 2 from J, leaving 10 bases between them. The CDR3 runs 12 residues. From germline, CDR1 is LNHDA and CDR2 SQIVND (reference sequence). CDR3 in amino acids: CAAGPGNQPQHF. CDR3 DNA sequence: TGTGCCGCCGGCCCGGGCAATCAGCCCCAGCATTTT. Using reference TRBV19 and TRBJ1-5 for the parts outside the CDR3, the full variable domain is DGGITQSPKYLFRKEGQNVTLSCEQNLNHDAMYWYRQDPGQGLRLIYYSQIVNDFQKGDIAEGYSVSREKKESFPLTVTSAQKNPTAFYLCAAGPGNQPQHFGDGTRLSIL.

By proportion, this clone is medium-sized. The V call is TRBV18, the J call TRBJ2-7; 9 nucleotides agree with TRBD1. With 4 bases clipped from V and 3 bases from J, the junction kept 16 bases outside the gene matches. Germline V lookup: CDR1 KGHSH, CDR2 LQKENI. The CDR3 runs 18 residues. Here the CDR3 DNA reads TGTGCCAGCTCACTCACCCGGGACAGGGCCGGTCTCCTCTACGAGCAGTACTTC. It translates to CASSLTRDRAGLLYEQYF. The complete variable domain, with remaining parts taken from reference TRBV18 and TRBJ2-7, reads NAGVMQNPRHLVRRRGQEARLRCSPMKGHSHVYWYRQLPEEGLKFMVYLQKENIIDESGMPKERFSAEFPKEGPSILRIQQVVRGDSAAYFCASSLTRDRAGLLYEQYFGPGTRLTVT.

V is TRBV18 and J is TRBJ2-1, with 7 bases aligning to TRBD1. The CDR3 length is 19 residues. V shed 3 bases and J 5 bases; nucleotides not matched to a gene: 19. Germline V lookup: CDR1 KGHSH, CDR2 LQKENI. CDR3 region: CASSPPMTGILSRDNEQFF. CDR3 bases: TGTGCCAGCTCACCTCCAATGACAGGGATACTCTCGAGGGACAATGAGCAGTTCTTC.

This clone has only a few counts. This chain joins TRBV9 and TRBJ1-6, with a tentative D call TRBD1 (6 bases). The CDR3 has 14 residues. V dropped 4 bases and J dropped 6 bases, with 11 bases sitting between them. From germline, CDR1 is SGDLS and CDR2 YYNGEE. The CDR3 DNA follows: TGTGCCAGCAGCCTACAGGGTGCTAATTCACCCCTCCACTTT. Protein sequence: CASSLQGANSPLHF. The whole variable domain, remainder taken from reference TRBV9 and TRBJ1-6, is DSGVTQTPKHLITATGQRVTLRCSPRSGDLSVYWYQQSLDQGLQFLIQYYNGEERAKGNILERFSAQQFPDLHSELNLSSLELGDSALYFCASSLQGANSPLHFGNGTRLTVT.

In its sample, this clone ranks as medium-sized. The genes are TRBV9 and TRBJ2-6, with D perhaps matching TRBD1 (5 bases). The V gene lost 2 bases and the J gene lost 0 bases, with 6 bases spanning the gap. Germline V gene lookup returns CDR1 SGDLS and CDR2 YYNGEE. The CDR3 totals 15 residues. CDR3 residues: CASSVDNSGANVLTF. The CDR3 nucleotides read TGTGCCAGCAGCGTGGACAACTCTGGGGCCAACGTCCTGACTTTC.

This chain links TRBV9 with TRBJ1-5; D gene ambiguous. The germline V gene has CDR1 SGDLS and CDR2 YYNGEE. V lost 5 bases and J lost 2, with 11 bases in between. The CDR3 contains 14 residues. The CDR3 reads CASSVGGGNQPQHF. CDR3 DNA: TGTGCCAGCAGTGTGGGTGGGGGCAATCAGCCCCAGCATTTT.

V gene TRBV27 combines with J gene TRBJ1-1; the D gene is possibly TRBD1 (6 bases). The CDR3 covers 12 residues. Germline CDR1 MNHEY, CDR2 SMNVEV (reference sequence). V lost 6 bases and J lost 7, with 12 bases in between. CDR3 coding DNA: TGTGCCAGCAGAGGGGGGCTGAATGAAGCTTTCTTT. Amino acid sequence: CASRGGLNEAFF.

This clone appeared a few times. CDR3 sequence reads: CSGLGALKEAFF. The DNA of the CDR3 is TGCAGCGGCTTGGGGGCGCTGAAAGAAGCTTTCTTT. This sequence joins TRBV29-1 and TRBJ1-1; D possibly corresponds to TRBD1 (6 bases). There are 12 residues in the CDR3. V lost 7 bases to trimming and J lost 8 bases, with 17 bases between them. Germline loops: CDR1 SQVTM, CDR2 ANQGSEA.

The chain carries TRBV5-1 and TRBJ2-7; D unclear. Trimming cost V 0 bases and J 0 bases, with 7 bases left between them. CDR3 size: 14 residues. Per the germline V gene, CDR1 is SGHRS and CDR2 is YFSETQ. This chain's CDR3 is CASSLDQSSYEQYF. For the CDR3, the DNA is TGCGCCAGCAGCTTGGATCAGAGCTCCTACGAGCAGTACTTC.

The CDR3 DNA is TGTGCCAGTAGTATACTTTTCGGGCGGGGGAGCTCCTACAATGAGCAGTTCTTC. It is translated as CASSILFGRGSSYNEQFF. This chain uses TRBV19 with TRBJ2-1; 7 positions agree with TRBD2. Germline values: CDR1 LNHDA, CDR2 SQIVND (reference sequence). With V trimmed by 2 bases and J by 0 bases, 10 bases remained unmatched. The CDR3 loop spans 18 amino acids.

V and J are TRBV19 and TRBJ2-5; 7 bases map to TRBD1. CDR1 and CDR2 from the germline V gene are LNHDA and SQIVND (reference sequence). Losses at the gene ends were 3 bases for V and 5 bases for J; bases not matched to a gene: 6. This CDR3 comprises 14 residues. The CDR3 DNA is TGTGCCAGTAGTATGGCAGGGGGTAGGGAGACCCAGTACTTC. Amino acids: CASSMAGGRETQYF.

V gene TRBV29-1 combines with J gene TRBJ1-3; no reliable D call. The CDR3 length is 15 residues. The germline V and J ends were trimmed by 6 bases and 0 bases, with 15 bases remaining between them. The germline V gene has CDR1 SQVTM and CDR2 ANQGSEA. The CDR3 region is CSVLGTEYSGNTIYF. CDR3 nucleotide sequence: TGCAGCGTCTTAGGAACAGAATACTCTGGAAACACCATATATTTT.

This clone has just a few counts. J is TRBJ1-3 and V is TRBV11-3; D is ambiguous. The V end lost 5 bases, the J end lost 2 bases, and 10 bases lay between the germline ends. In germline, CDR1 is SGHNT, CDR2 YENEEA. The CDR3 consists of 14 residues. The CDR3 region has the DNA TGTGCCAGCAGCCCACATCGTCCTGGAAACACCATATATTTT. Protein: CASSPHRPGNTIYF.